Each of the 13 T cell receptor beta chains below was sequenced from the same sample in a study of cytomegalovirus exposure and HLA in healthy donors. The primer mix had 60 Vbeta and 13 Jbeta primers. Assay used: immunoSEQ multiplex PCR; TCRdb lists only in-frame clones, some missing. The sample holds 110,000 to 150,000 clones, about 79% seen once. The sequencing input was PBMCs. The source of these receptors is a woman aged 25 to 45 in good health and CMV-seronegative.

The V and J genes are TRBV18 and TRBJ2-7, with TRBD1 as a possible D gene (5 bases). This CDR3 contains 15 residues. Trimming pared 4 bases from V and 3 bases from J, leaving 16 bases between. Germline CDR1 reads KGHSH; CDR2 reads LQKENI. The CDR3 is CASSHRQGQLYEQYF. Here the CDR3 DNA reads TGTGCCAGCTCACACCGCCAGGGTCAGCTCTACGAGCAGTACTTC.

To note about this clone: The same CDR3 can be traced to other DNA sequences in this sample. This chain uses TRBV7-3 with TRBJ2-2; D not certain. The CDR3 is 13 amino acids. The ends were cut back, 6 bases at V and 2 bases at J, with 7 bases in the middle. Germline V CDR1 and CDR2: SGHTA, FQGTGA. The CDR3 DNA reads as TGTGCCAGCAGTTCGTCCAACACCGGGGAGCTGTTTTTT. Encoded protein: CASSSSNTGELFF.

There are a few counts of this clone. One end of the junction does not line up with germline, which may come from a read error. The genes are TRBV11-2 and TRBJ1-5; D is ambiguous. CDR3 length: 13 residues. The germline V gene has CDR1 SGHAT and CDR2 FQNNGV. The CDR3 protein is CASSLDRGRAVYF. The CDR3 DNA follows: TGTGCCAGCAGCTTAGATCGGGGAAGAGCGGTTTATTTT.

The V gene is TRBV10-2, the J gene TRBJ1-2, with TRBD1 identical over 11 bases. V lost 3 bases and J lost 7; bases outside the gene matches: 13. CDR1 WSHSY and CDR2 SAAADI come from the germline V gene. The CDR3 length is 17 residues. CDR3: CASSDPGTGGGLRGYTF. In DNA, the CDR3 is TGCGCCAGCAGTGATCCCGGGACAGGGGGGGGTTTGCGTGGCTACACCTTC.

The V gene is TRBV19, the J gene TRBJ1-2; the D gene is possibly TRBD1 (6 bases). The CDR3 totals 13 residues. The ends were cut back, 4 bases at V and 2 bases at J, with 8 bases in the middle. Germline V gene sequence: CDR1 LNHDA, CDR2 SQIVND (reference sequence). CDR3 nucleotide sequence: TGTGCCAGTAGTAGACAGGAAAACTATGGCTACACCTTC. Its protein product is CASSRQENYGYTF.

This chain joins TRBV29-1 and TRBJ1-2; D is unclear. Trimming took off 1 base at V and 4 bases at J, with 7 bases between the two ends. CDR3 length: 12 amino acids. The germline gives CDR1 SQVTM, CDR2 ANQGSEA. CDR3 sequence reads: CSVEGPGYGYTF. CDR3 DNA sequence: TGCAGCGTTGAAGGTCCGGGCTATGGCTACACCTTC.

The chain links TRBV4-2 to TRBJ1-2; D may be TRBD1 (5 bases). The CDR3 runs 14 residues. The germline V gene has CDR1 LGHNA and CDR2 YNFKEQ. Trimming left V 4 bases short and J 2 bases short, with 11 bases between. The CDR3 coding sequence is TGTGCCAGCAGCCCCCTCGGGGGGAACTATGGCTACACCTTC. Protein product: CASSPLGGNYGYTF.

This chain joins TRBV2 and TRBJ2-2; 9 bases align to TRBD2. The CDR3 has 14 residues. J was trimmed by 7 bases and V by 7 bases; bases with no gene match: 7. In germline, CDR1 is SNHLY, CDR2 FYNNEI. CDR3 sequence: CASNTGLAVGELFF. The CDR3 DNA reads as TGTGCCAGCAACACGGGACTAGCCGTCGGGGAGCTGTTTTTT.

CDR3 residues: CASSPLRGGNTEAFF. The CDR3 region has the DNA TGTGCCAGCTCACCCCTAAGGGGAGGGAACACTGAAGCTTTCTTT. The V gene is TRBV18, the J gene TRBJ1-1; D is perhaps TRBD1 (5 bases). Trimming took 3 bases from V and 1 from J, leaving 12 bases between them. There are 15 residues in the CDR3. Looked up from germline, CDR1 is KGHSH and CDR2 is LQKENI.

The chain joins TRBV5-4 to TRBJ2-5; perhaps TRBD2 as D (5 bases). V lost 2 bases and J lost 0, with 8 bases in between. This CDR3 contains 14 residues. Per germline, CDR1 SGHNT and CDR2 YYREEE (reference sequence). CDR3 DNA: TGTGCCAGCAGCTTCCGAGCGGACCAAGAGACCCAGTACTTC. Its translation is CASSFRADQETQYF.

The chain is built from TRBV11-2 and TRBJ2-7, with D maybe TRBD1 (6 bases). Germline V CDR1 and CDR2: SGHAT, FQNNGV. The CDR3 covers 16 residues. V lost 5 bases to trimming and J lost 4 bases, with 21 bases between them. The CDR3 sequence: CASSPILPGTQYEQYF. The CDR3 DNA follows: TGTGCCAGCAGCCCCATCCTCCCCGGGACACAGTACGAGCAGTACTTC.

In this sample, this clone turned up a few times. The V and J genes are TRBV10-1 and TRBJ2-1, with 8 positions matching TRBD1. The CDR3 loop spans 16 amino acids. J lost 4 bases, V lost 3 bases, and 8 bases had no gene match. Looked up from germline, CDR1 is WNHNN and CDR2 is SYGVQD (reference sequence). DNA for the CDR3: TGCGCCAGCAGTGAAGGGGGACAGGCTGAGTACAATGAGCAGTTCTTC. Encoded protein: CASSEGGQAEYNEQFF.

The rearrangement uses TRBV5-6 and TRBJ1-2, with 8 bases that match TRBD1. Unmatched junction bases numbered 2, after V lost 2 bases and J lost 5 bases. Germline V gene data show CDR1 as SGHDT and CDR2 as YYEEEE. The CDR3 extends over 13 amino acids. The CDR3 loop is CASSLDRGYGYTF. The CDR3 region has the DNA TGTGCCAGCAGCTTAGACAGGGGATATGGCTACACCTTC.